These 20 T cell receptor beta chains came from one sample sequenced in a study of shared clonotypes between healthy human individuals. Some clones are missing from TCRdb's copy, which holds only in-frame ones; the method was immunoSEQ multiplex PCR. Seen here are some 530,000 clones, roughly 80% observed once, and the top ten hold 9.5% to 15%. The material sequenced was PBMCs. These TCRs come from a middle-aged woman in good health. Some clones in this sample may be carry-over from other donors' samples.

This sequence joins TRBV7-9 and TRBJ2-2, with TRBD1 matching over 8 bases. Per the germline V gene, CDR1 is SEHNR and CDR2 is FQNEAQ (reference sequence). V shed 3 bases, J shed 2 bases, and the junction held 2 bases outside the gene matches. The CDR3 loop spans 15 amino acids. CDR3 sequence reads: CASSFGTGNTGELFF. The CDR3 coding sequence is TGTGCCAGCAGCTTTGGGACAGGCAACACCGGGGAGCTGTTTTTT.

This clone has more than one count but fewer than ten. CDR3 amino acids: CATSRVLAGGDETQYF. Here the CDR3 DNA reads TGTGCCACCAGCAGGGTCCTAGCGGGAGGGGACGAGACCCAGTACTTC. This chain links TRBV15 with TRBJ2-5; 12 nucleotides agree with TRBD2. This CDR3 is built from 16 residues. With 3 bases clipped from V and 5 bases from J, the junction kept 7 bases outside the gene matches. In germline, CDR1 is LNHNV, CDR2 YYDKDF (reference sequence).

Of note for this clone: This is likely an artifact of a read error, given a far larger clone one base away. This sample includes further DNA sequences coding for the same CDR3. J is TRBJ1-5 and V is TRBV28; no definite D call. CDR3 length: 16 amino acids. Germline V gene sequence: CDR1 MDHEN, CDR2 SYDVKM. Trimming shortened V by 3 bases and J by 3 bases, and 15 bases separated the two germline ends. The CDR3 region is CASSLTSRIPNQPQHF. The DNA for the CDR3 is TGTGCCAGCAGTTTGACCAGCCGCATCCCCAATCAGCCCCAGCATTTT. Complete variable domain (other parts from reference TRBV28 and TRBJ1-5): DVKVTQSSRYLVKRTGEKVFLECVQDMDHENMFWYRQDPGLGLRLIYFSYDVKMKEKGDIPEGYSVSREKKERFSLILESASTNQTSMYLCASSLTSRIPNQPQHFGDGTRLSIL.

The rearrangement joins TRBV5-1 to TRBJ2-7, with TRBD2 matching over 7 bases. Germline V gene sequence: CDR1 SGHRS, CDR2 YFSETQ. The CDR3 has 15 amino acids. Trimming took 0 bases from V and 1 from J; bases not matched to a gene: 4. The DNA for the CDR3 is TGCGCCAGCAGCTTGGATGGGACTACTTCCTACGAGCAGTACTTC. The encoded protein is CASSLDGTTSYEQYF. Using reference TRBV5-1 and TRBJ2-7 for the parts outside the CDR3, the full variable domain is KAGVTQTPRYLIKTRGQQVTLSCSPISGHRSVSWYQQTPGQGLQFLFEYFSETQRNKGNFPGRFSGRQFSNSRSEMNVSTLELGDSALYLCASSLDGTTSYEQYFGPGTRLTVT.

The rearrangement joins TRBV7-2 to TRBJ2-1; 9 bases are shared with TRBD1. With 4 bases clipped from V and 7 bases from J, the junction kept 14 bases outside the gene matches. This CDR3 region has 17 residues. Germline values: CDR1 SGHTA, CDR2 FQGNSA. CDR3 coding DNA: TGTGCCAGCAGCTCAAAGGGGAGACAGGGGGGCCTGAATGAGCAGTTCTTC. Amino acids: CASSSKGRQGGLNEQFF.

The CDR3 DNA sequence: TGTGCCAGCACGGAACTAGCGGGTTGGGGCGGGGAGCTGTTTTTT. Translating it yields CASTELAGWGGELFF. The rearrangement joins TRBV2 to TRBJ2-2; the match to TRBD2 covers 9 bases. The CDR3 length is 15 residues. The germline V gene encodes CDR1 SNHLY and CDR2 FYNNEI. After removal of 7 bases from V and 7 bases from J, the junction contained 10 bases not matched to a gene.

With respect to this clone: One end of the junction varies from germline; a read error may be responsible. V gene TRBV6-1 combines with J gene TRBJ1-2, with D possibly matching TRBD1 (5 bases). Germline assignment: CDR1 MNHNS and CDR2 SASEGT. The CDR3 runs 12 residues. The CDR3: CASSPLGDSVFF. DNA of the CDR3: TGTGCCAGCAGTCCCTTAGGGGATTCTGTCTTCTTC.

The V call is TRBV2, the J call TRBJ1-2, with unresolved D. The CDR3 consists of 15 residues. Trimming took off 2 bases at V and 4 bases at J, with 14 bases between the two ends. Germline V gives CDR1 SNHLY, CDR2 FYNNEI. This CDR3 reads CASSEWVWAGYGYTF. CDR3 sequence (DNA): TGTGCCAGCAGTGAATGGGTTTGGGCAGGCTATGGCTACACCTTC. Full variable domain (outside the CDR3, taken from reference TRBV2 and TRBJ1-2): EPEVTQTPSHQVTQMGQEVILRCVPISNHLYFYWYRQILGQKVEFLVSFYNNEISEKSEIFDDQFSVERPDGSNFTLKIRSTKLEDSAMYFCASSEWVWAGYGYTFGSGTRLTVV.

The genes are TRBV27 and TRBJ2-2; the match to TRBD2 covers 10 bases. V lost 4 bases to trimming and J lost 4 bases; unmatched junction nucleotides: 3. From germline, CDR1 is MNHEY and CDR2 SMNVEV (reference sequence). The CDR3 is 15 amino acids. The CDR3 nucleotides are TGTGCCAGCAGTTCCCAGCGGGAGGGCACCGGGGAGCTGTTTTTT. It translates to CASSSQREGTGELFF.

This clone has just one count. The chain is built from TRBV4-2 and TRBJ2-3; 14 nucleotides match TRBD2. CDR1 LGHNA and CDR2 YNFKEQ come from the germline V gene. The CDR3 has 17 amino acids. The V and J ends lost 3 bases and 7 bases, in that order; junction bases with no gene match: 9. The CDR3 nucleotides read TGTGCCAGCAGCCATGGCACCGGGACTAGCGGGAGCAATACGCAGTATTTT. This translates into CASSHGTGTSGSNTQYF.

The count of this clone is one. The V call is TRBV7-9, the J call TRBJ2-5; tentatively, D is TRBD1 (5 bases). Trimming removed 8 bases from V and 2 bases from J, with 12 bases in between. The CDR3 has 13 amino acids. Germline V gives CDR1 SEHNR, CDR2 FQNEAQ (reference sequence). CDR3 DNA sequence: TGTGCCAGCGGCAGGGCAAATCAAGAGACCCAGTACTTC. Its translation is CASGRANQETQYF.

Of note for this clone: A far bigger clonotype differs at one base, so this is likely a read error. The rearrangement joins TRBV27 to TRBJ1-1; tentative D call: TRBD1 (5 bases). Per the germline V gene, CDR1 is MNHEY and CDR2 is SMNVEV (reference sequence). V lost 6 bases and J lost 1, with 12 bases in between. CDR3 length equals 14 residues. CDR3 amino acids: CASSCGTQNTEAFF. The CDR3 region has the DNA TGTGCCAGCAGCTGTGGGACGCAGAACACTGAAGCTTTCTTT.

The chain joins TRBV29-1 to TRBJ2-5; tentative D call: TRBD1 (6 bases). The CDR3 is 12 amino acids. Germline CDR1 reads SQVTM; CDR2 reads ANQGSEA. Trimming removed 3 bases from V and 4 bases from J, with 9 bases in between. This CDR3 is CSVEMTGETQYF. CDR3 DNA: TGCAGCGTTGAGATGACAGGAGAGACCCAGTACTTC.

Worth noting for this clone: A far larger clone lies a single base away; this is likely a read error. The rearrangement uses TRBV27 and TRBJ1-1, with D perhaps matching TRBD1 (5 bases). CDR1 MNHEY and CDR2 SMNVEV come from the germline V gene (reference sequence). The CDR3 extends over 15 amino acids. The ends were cut back, 1 base at V and 0 bases at J, with 9 bases in the middle. DNA of the CDR3: TGTGCCAGCAGTTTATGGACACCCATGAACACTGAAGCTTTCTTT. Its translation is CASSLWTPMNTEAFF.

This clone was observed a few times. CDR3 coding DNA: TGCGCCAGCAGCTTGGCCCCGGGGACAGAAGGCCACGAGCAGTACTTC. It encodes CASSLAPGTEGHEQYF. The rearrangement uses TRBV5-1 and TRBJ2-7, with TRBD1 matching over 7 bases. V was clipped by 0 bases and J by 5 bases; unmatched bases: 11. This CDR3 contains 16 residues. The V gene's germline CDR1 is SGHRS and CDR2 YFSETQ.

The gene calls are TRBV15 and TRBJ2-7; 9 nucleotides match TRBD1. The CDR3 totals 16 residues. Germline V gene data show CDR1 as LNHNV and CDR2 as YYDKDF (reference sequence). V lost 0 bases and J lost 4; bases outside the gene matches: 7. In DNA, the CDR3 is TGTGCCACCAGCAGAGATCTAGAACAGGGGGCTTACGAGCAGTACTTC. It specifies CATSRDLEQGAYEQYF.

V and J are TRBV2 and TRBJ2-5; D possibly corresponds to TRBD2 (6 bases). The germline CDR1 and CDR2 sequences are SNHLY and FYNNEI. Trimming pared 7 bases from V and 3 bases from J, leaving 15 bases between. This CDR3 contains 14 residues. The CDR3 DNA follows: TGTGCCAGCAATGGGGGGTCGGGTAAAGAGACCCAGTACTTC. Translation gives CASNGGSGKETQYF.

As concerns this clone: Other DNA sequences from this sample encode an identical CDR3 as well. In nucleotides, the CDR3 is TGTGCCAGCAGCTTGGCAGGGAGGTACGAGCAGTACTTC. Residues: CASSLAGRYEQYF. The chain joins TRBV5-6 to TRBJ2-7, with a weak D call TRBD2 (6 bases). In germline, CDR1 is SGHDT, CDR2 YYEEEE. This CDR3 region has 13 residues. Trimming left V 0 bases short and J 4 bases short, with 8 bases between.

Remarks on this clone: The likely explanation is a read error, given a far larger clone one base away. The sample holds other DNA sequences that translate to the same CDR3. The chain employs TRBV29-1 and TRBJ1-2; 7 nucleotides match TRBD1. V gave up 6 bases and J gave up 1 base; unmatched junction bases: 8. The CDR3 is 14 amino acids. CDR1 and CDR2 from the germline V gene are SQVTM and ANQGSEA. The CDR3 bases are TGCAGCGTCATCACTAGGACAGGTAACTATGGCTACACCTTC. This encodes CSVITRTGNYGYTF.

The chain is built from TRBV5-1 and TRBJ1-4, with 7 bases aligning to TRBD1. Germline V lookup: CDR1 SGHRS, CDR2 YFSETQ. The CDR3 loop spans 15 amino acids. V shed 3 bases, J shed 4 bases, and the junction held 6 bases outside the gene matches. The CDR3 loop is CASSWGQQVNEKLFF. The DNA for the CDR3 is TGCGCCAGCAGCTGGGGACAGCAAGTTAATGAAAAACTGTTTTTT.